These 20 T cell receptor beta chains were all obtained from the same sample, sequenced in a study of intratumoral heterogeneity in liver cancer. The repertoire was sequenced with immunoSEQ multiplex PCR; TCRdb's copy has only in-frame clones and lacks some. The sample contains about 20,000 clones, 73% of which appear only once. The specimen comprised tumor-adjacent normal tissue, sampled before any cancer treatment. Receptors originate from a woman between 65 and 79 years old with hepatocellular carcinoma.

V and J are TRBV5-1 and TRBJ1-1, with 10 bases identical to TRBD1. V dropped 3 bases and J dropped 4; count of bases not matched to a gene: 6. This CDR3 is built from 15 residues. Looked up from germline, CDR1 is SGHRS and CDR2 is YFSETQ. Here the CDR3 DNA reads TGCGCCAGCAGCTCCGACAGGGGGCGCAGCACTGAAGCTTTCTTT. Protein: CASSSDRGRSTEAFF.

The DNA for the CDR3 is TGTGCCAGCAGCCCACCGGTGGGAACAGATACGCAGTATTTT. This encodes CASSPPVGTDTQYF. The V and J genes are TRBV7-9 and TRBJ2-3, with D unclear. The CDR3 runs 14 residues. V gave up 5 bases and J gave up 3 bases, with 12 bases separating them. The V gene's germline CDR1 is SEHNR and CDR2 FQNEAQ (reference sequence).

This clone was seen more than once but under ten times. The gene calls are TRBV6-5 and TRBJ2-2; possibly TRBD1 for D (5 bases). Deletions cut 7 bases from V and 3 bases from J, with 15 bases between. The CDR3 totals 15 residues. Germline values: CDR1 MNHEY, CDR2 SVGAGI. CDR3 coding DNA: TGTGCCAGCAACCAGCGCAGGGTACACACCGGGGAGCTGTTTTTT. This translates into CASNQRRVHTGELFF.

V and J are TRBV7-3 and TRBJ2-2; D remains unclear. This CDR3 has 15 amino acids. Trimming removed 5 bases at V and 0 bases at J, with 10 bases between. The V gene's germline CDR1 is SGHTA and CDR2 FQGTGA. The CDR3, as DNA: TGTGCCAGCAGCCGCTCCGCGGCGAACACCGGGGAGCTGTTTTTT. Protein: CASSRSAANTGELFF. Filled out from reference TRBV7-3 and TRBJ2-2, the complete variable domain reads GAGVSQTPSNKVTEKGKYVELRCDPISGHTALYWYRQSLGQGPEFLIYFQGTGAADDSGLPNDRFFAVRPEGSVSTLKIQRTERGDSAVYLCASSRSAANTGELFFGEGSRLTVL.

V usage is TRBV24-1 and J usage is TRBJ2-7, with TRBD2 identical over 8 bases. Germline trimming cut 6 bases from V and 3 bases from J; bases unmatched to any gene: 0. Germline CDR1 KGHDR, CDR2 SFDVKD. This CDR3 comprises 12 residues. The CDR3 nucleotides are TGTGCCACCAGTCGGGAGGGCTACGAGCAGTACTTC. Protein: CATSREGYEQYF.

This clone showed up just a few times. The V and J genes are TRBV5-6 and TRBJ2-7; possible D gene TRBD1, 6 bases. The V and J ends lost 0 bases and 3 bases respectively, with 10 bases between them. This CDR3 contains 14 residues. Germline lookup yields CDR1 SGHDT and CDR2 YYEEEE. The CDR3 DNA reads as TGTGCCAGCAGCTTGGTACAGGGAAGCTACGAGCAGTACTTC. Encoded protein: CASSLVQGSYEQYF.

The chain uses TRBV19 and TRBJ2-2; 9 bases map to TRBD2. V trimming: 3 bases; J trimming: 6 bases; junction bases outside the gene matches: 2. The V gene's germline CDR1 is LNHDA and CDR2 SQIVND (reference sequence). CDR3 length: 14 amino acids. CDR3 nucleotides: TGTGCCAGTAGTATTAGCGGGAGTTCCGGGGAGCTGTTTTTT. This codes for CASSISGSSGELFF.

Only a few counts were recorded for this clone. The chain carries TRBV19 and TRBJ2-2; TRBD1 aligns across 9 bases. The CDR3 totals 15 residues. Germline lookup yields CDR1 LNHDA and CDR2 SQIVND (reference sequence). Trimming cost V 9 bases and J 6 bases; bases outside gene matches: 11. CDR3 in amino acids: CASKPGTGLAGELFF. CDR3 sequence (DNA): TGTGCCAGCAAACCCGGGACAGGGTTGGCCGGGGAGCTGTTTTTT. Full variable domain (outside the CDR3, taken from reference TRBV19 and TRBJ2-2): DGGITQSPKYLFRKEGQNVTLSCEQNLNHDAMYWYRQDPGQGLRLIYYSQIVNDFQKGDIAEGYSVSREKKESFPLTVTSAQKNPTAFYLCASKPGTGLAGELFFGEGSRLTVL.

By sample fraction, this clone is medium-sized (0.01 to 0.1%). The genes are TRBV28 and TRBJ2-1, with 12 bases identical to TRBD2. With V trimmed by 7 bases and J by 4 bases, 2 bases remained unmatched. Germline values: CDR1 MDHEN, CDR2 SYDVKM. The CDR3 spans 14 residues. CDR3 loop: CASKLAGGYNEQFF. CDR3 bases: TGTGCCAGCAAACTAGCGGGAGGTTACAATGAGCAGTTCTTC.

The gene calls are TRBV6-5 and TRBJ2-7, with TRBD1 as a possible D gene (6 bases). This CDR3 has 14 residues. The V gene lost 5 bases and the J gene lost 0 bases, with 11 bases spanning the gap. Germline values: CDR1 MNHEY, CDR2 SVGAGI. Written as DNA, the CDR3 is TGTGCCAGCAGTCCCAGGGGAAGCTCCTACGAGCAGTACTTC. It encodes CASSPRGSSYEQYF.

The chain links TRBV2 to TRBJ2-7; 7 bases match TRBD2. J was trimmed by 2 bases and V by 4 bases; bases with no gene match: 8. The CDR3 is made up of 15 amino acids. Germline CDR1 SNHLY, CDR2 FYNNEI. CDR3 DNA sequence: TGTGCCAGCAGTGTAGTCGCTAGCGGCGCCTACGAGCAGTACTTC. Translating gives CASSVVASGAYEQYF.

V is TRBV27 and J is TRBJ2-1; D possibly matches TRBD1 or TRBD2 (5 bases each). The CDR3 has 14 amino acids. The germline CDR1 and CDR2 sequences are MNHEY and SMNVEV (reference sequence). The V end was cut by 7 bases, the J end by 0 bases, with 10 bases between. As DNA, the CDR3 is TGTGCCAGCACCCGGGGCAGCTCCTACAATGAGCAGTTCTTC. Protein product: CASTRGSSYNEQFF.

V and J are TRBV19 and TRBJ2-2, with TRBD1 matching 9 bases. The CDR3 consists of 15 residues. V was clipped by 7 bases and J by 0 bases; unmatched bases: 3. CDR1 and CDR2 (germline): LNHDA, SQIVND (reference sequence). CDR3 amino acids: CASIRDRANTGELFF. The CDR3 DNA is TGTGCCAGTATTAGGGACAGGGCGAACACCGGGGAGCTGTTTTTT. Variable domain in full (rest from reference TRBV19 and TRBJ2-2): DGGITQSPKYLFRKEGQNVTLSCEQNLNHDAMYWYRQDPGQGLRLIYYSQIVNDFQKGDIAEGYSVSREKKESFPLTVTSAQKNPTAFYLCASIRDRANTGELFFGEGSRLTVL.

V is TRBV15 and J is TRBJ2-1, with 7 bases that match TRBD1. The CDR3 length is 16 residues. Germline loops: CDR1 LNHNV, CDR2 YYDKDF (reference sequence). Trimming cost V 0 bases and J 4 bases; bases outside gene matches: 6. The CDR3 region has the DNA TGTGCCACCAGCAGAGACAGACAGGGCCCGTACAATGAGCAGTTCTTC. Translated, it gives CATSRDRQGPYNEQFF.

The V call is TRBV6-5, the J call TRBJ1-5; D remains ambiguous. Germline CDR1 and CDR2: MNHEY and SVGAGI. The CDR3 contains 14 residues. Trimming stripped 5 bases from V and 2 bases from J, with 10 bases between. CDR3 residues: CASSQSGGNQPQHF. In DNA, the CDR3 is TGTGCCAGCAGTCAGTCTGGGGGCAATCAGCCCCAGCATTTT.

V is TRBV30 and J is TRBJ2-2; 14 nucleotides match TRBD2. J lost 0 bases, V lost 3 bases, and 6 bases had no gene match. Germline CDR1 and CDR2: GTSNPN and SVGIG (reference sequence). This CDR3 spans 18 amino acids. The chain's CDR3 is CAWSRGLAGEANTGELFF. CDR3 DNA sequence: TGTGCCTGGAGCCGGGGACTAGCGGGAGAGGCGAACACCGGGGAGCTGTTTTTT. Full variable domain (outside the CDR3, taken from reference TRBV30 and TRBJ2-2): SQTIHQWPATLVQPVGSPLSLECTVEGTSNPNLYWYRQAAGRGLQLLFYSVGIGQISSEVPQNLSASRPQDRQFILSSKKLLLSDSGFYLCAWSRGLAGEANTGELFFGEGSRLTVL.

CDR3 DNA sequence: TGTGCCAGCTCACCCGGACTAGCGGGGCTCAATGAGCAGTTCTTC. Amino acid sequence: CASSPGLAGLNEQFF. The chain uses TRBV18 and TRBJ2-1; TRBD2 matches 12 bases. This CDR3 has 15 amino acids. V lost 3 bases and J lost 6; bases outside the gene matches: 3. Germline CDR1 and CDR2: KGHSH and LQKENI.

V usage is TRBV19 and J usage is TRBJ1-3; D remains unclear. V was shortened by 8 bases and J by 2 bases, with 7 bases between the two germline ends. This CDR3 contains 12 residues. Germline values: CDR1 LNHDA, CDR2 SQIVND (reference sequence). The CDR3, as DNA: TGTGCCAGTCGGGAGGCTGGAAACACCATATATTTT. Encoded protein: CASREAGNTIYF.

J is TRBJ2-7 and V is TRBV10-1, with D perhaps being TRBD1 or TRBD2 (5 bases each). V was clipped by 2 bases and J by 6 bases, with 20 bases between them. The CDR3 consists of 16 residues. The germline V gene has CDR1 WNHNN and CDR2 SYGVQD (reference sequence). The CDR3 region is CASSESRGLSHGEQYF. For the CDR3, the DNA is TGCGCCAGCAGTGAGAGCCGGGGCCTTAGCCACGGCGAGCAGTACTTC.

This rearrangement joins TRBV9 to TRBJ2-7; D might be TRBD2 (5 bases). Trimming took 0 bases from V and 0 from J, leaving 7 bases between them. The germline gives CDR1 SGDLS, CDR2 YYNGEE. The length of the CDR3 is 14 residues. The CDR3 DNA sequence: TGTGCCAGCAGCGTAGGCGGGCCCTCCTACGAGCAGTACTTC. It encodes CASSVGGPSYEQYF.